This T cell receptor (beta chain) appears in the sequencing data of a study of a mutant IDH1 vaccine in newly diagnosed glioma. Study as a whole: Eight vaccinations were given in weeks 1, 3, 5, 7, 11, 15, 19 and 23. Vaccines were first given 4-6 weeks after radiotherapy alone, or with temozolomide cycles. Findings and limits, study-wide: Immune responses induced by vaccination arose in 93.3% of the patients. Whatever changes occurred in top peripheral T cell clonotypes seemed unrelated to pseudoprogression.

In regard to this clone: Antigen unknown.

The time point here: week 11, during vaccination. Every single dose of the vaccine, 300 ug of mutant IDH1 20-mer peptide, came with topical imiquimod. Produced via immunoSEQ multiplex PCR; TCRdb's table is partial and in-frame only. This table holds 110,000 or so clones, around 90% found once. The CDR3 is 17 residues long. Germline V CDR1 and CDR2: KGHSH, LQKENI. V was trimmed by 6 bases and J by 0 bases, leaving 18 bases between them. Sequenced here: PBMCs, sampled from a glioma patient whose treatment included an IDH1 peptide vaccine. The chain is built from TRBV18 and TRBJ1-3, with D possibly TRBD1 on 6 matching bases. This clonotype was sampled from a woman in her 50s with glioma. The CDR3 region is CASSPSGTMISGNTIYF. The CDR3 DNA reads TGTGCCAGCTCCCCGAGTGGGACAATGATCTCTGGAAACACCATATATTTT.